What follows are 4 T cell receptor beta chains derived from one specimen sequenced in a study of shared clonotypes between healthy human individuals. The data were produced by immunoSEQ multiplex PCR, yet TCRdb's version contains in-frame clones alone and is incomplete. The profile shows roughly 2.6 million clones, around 94% of them singletons. Source material: naive CD4+ T cells sorted from blood. Documented subset: CD45RA+ positively selected. These receptors came from a man between 18 and 29 years old in good health.

The rearrangement uses TRBV7-6 and TRBJ2-2, with D maybe TRBD1 (7 bases). The CDR3 is 16 residues long. Trimming took off 1 base at V and 5 bases at J, with 14 bases between the two ends. Germline V CDR1 and CDR2: SGHVS, FNYEAQ. The CDR3 protein is CASSLVGGQLTGELFF. CDR3 DNA: TGTGCCAGCAGCTTAGTGGGGGGACAGCTAACCGGGGAGCTGTTTTTT. Supplemented by reference TRBV7-6 and TRBJ2-2, the full variable domain reads GAGVSQSPRYKVTKRGQDVALRCDPISGHVSLYWYRQALGQGPEFLTYFNYEAQQDKSGLPNDRFSAERPEGSISTLTIQRTEQRDSAMYRCASSLVGGQLTGELFFGEGSRLTVL.

The chain is built from TRBV29-1 and TRBJ2-3; D is ambiguous. The CDR3 totals 17 residues. Trimming left V 2 bases short and J 0 bases short, with 18 bases between. Germline-derived CDR1 and CDR2 are SQVTM and ANQGSEA. The CDR3 region has the DNA TGCAGCGTTGAACCATTCACTTACGGTACTAGCACAGATACGCAGTATTTT. It translates to CSVEPFTYGTSTDTQYF.

This clone was observed once. The same CDR3 is also encoded by other DNA sequences in this sample. V and J are TRBV6-5 and TRBJ1-5, with D unclear. From germline, CDR1 is MNHEY and CDR2 SVGAGI. The CDR3 contains 13 residues. Trimming stripped 2 bases from V and 2 bases from J, with 4 bases between. The CDR3 DNA is TGTGCCAGCAGTTACGGGGGCAATCAGCCCCAGCATTTT. Its translation: CASSYGGNQPQHF.

The chain employs TRBV19 and TRBJ2-3; 8 nucleotides line up with TRBD1. This CDR3 contains 13 residues. J was trimmed by 3 bases and V by 11 bases; bases with no gene match: 7. Looked up from germline, CDR1 is LNHDA and CDR2 is SQIVND (reference sequence). CDR3 sequence reads: CAVGQGLTDTQYF. The CDR3 DNA follows: TGTGCCGTCGGACAGGGTTTGACAGATACGCAGTATTTT. Drawing the rest from reference TRBV19 and TRBJ2-3, the complete variable domain is DGGITQSPKYLFRKEGQNVTLSCEQNLNHDAMYWYRQDPGQGLRLIYYSQIVNDFQKGDIAEGYSVSREKKESFPLTVTSAQKNPTAFYLCAVGQGLTDTQYFGPGTRLTVL.